A single sample gave rise to the 14 T cell receptor beta chains below, sequenced in a study of T cells in Graves' hyperthyroidism and ophthalmopathy. The investigators amplified TCR beta CDR3 regions from RNA transcripts. Initially, a first-round RT-PCR of the TCR CDR3 employed the HTBI primer set. TCRdb ran MiXCR on the multiplex PCR reads and lists one entry per CDR3 protein. Altogether some 580,000 distinct CDR3 sequences are present, 16% being singletons, with the ten largest covering roughly 3.5%. Source material: blood. Receptor source: a woman in her thirties or forties with Graves' ophthalmopathy.

Ten or more counts support this clonotype. The rearrangement joins TRBV28 to TRBJ1-5, with D possibly being TRBD1 (6 bases). Trimming removed 6 bases from V and 2 bases from J, with 17 bases in between. The germline gives CDR1 MDHEN, CDR2 SYDVKM. The CDR3 is 16 amino acids. CDR3 amino acids: CASSTPRGGGNQPQHF. The CDR3 DNA reads TGTGCCAGCAGCACACCCAGGGGTGGGGGCAATCAGCCCCAGCATTTT.

The sample holds many counts of this clonotype. DNA for the CDR3: TGTGCCAGCGGGACAGCCAACTATGGCTACACCTTC. It codes for CASGTANYGYTF. V usage is TRBV2 and J usage is TRBJ1-2; 7 positions match TRBD1. The V gene's germline CDR1 is SNHLY and CDR2 FYNNEI. CDR3 size: 12 residues. The V segment lost 8 bases and the J segment 2 bases; nucleotides outside the gene matches: 2.

There are a few counts of this clonotype. This chain connects TRBV30 to TRBJ2-3, with 13 nucleotides matching TRBD2. The V and J ends lost 1 base and 7 bases, in that order; junction bases with no gene match: 11. CDR3 length: 17 amino acids. The germline CDR1 and CDR2 sequences are GTSNPN and SVGIG (reference sequence). CDR3 DNA sequence: TGTGCCTGGAGTGGCGGGACTAGCGGGGACCCCGGGTATACGCAGTATTTT. Encoded protein: CAWSGGTSGDPGYTQYF.

This clonotype was seen only a few times. J is TRBJ2-7 and V is TRBV7-2; D is possibly TRBD1 or TRBD2 (5 bases each). Trimming stripped 1 base from V and 3 bases from J, with 16 bases between. The CDR3 covers 16 residues. Germline values: CDR1 SGHTA, CDR2 FQGNSA. Written as DNA, the CDR3 is TGTGCCAGCAGCTTAGGGGACGTGAGAGGAATCTACGAGCAGTACTTC. Protein sequence: CASSLGDVRGIYEQYF.

This chain connects TRBV7-9 to TRBJ2-1, with D perhaps TRBD1 or TRBD2 (5 bases each). The length of the CDR3 is 16 residues. Trimming took off 5 bases at V and 3 bases at J, with 17 bases between the two ends. Germline V lookup: CDR1 SEHNR, CDR2 FQNEAQ (reference sequence). CDR3 protein: CASSGWDGGYYNEQFF. The CDR3 DNA follows: TGTGCCAGCAGCGGATGGGACGGCGGGTACTACAATGAGCAGTTCTTC.

This clonotype was seen ten or more times. The V and J genes are TRBV20-1 and TRBJ1-1; D may be TRBD1 (5 bases). Trimming took 8 bases from V and 0 from J, leaving 16 bases between them. This CDR3 is built from 14 residues. Germline V gene sequence: CDR1 DFQATT, CDR2 SNEGSKA (reference sequence). The CDR3 region is CSSIRDSMNTEAFF. The CDR3 DNA sequence: TGCAGTTCCATACGGGACTCCATGAACACTGAAGCTTTCTTT.

This clonotype was detected a few times. This chain uses TRBV12-3 or TRBV12-4 with TRBJ1-2; D may be TRBD1 (5 bases). The CDR3 has 13 residues. V was trimmed by 3 bases and J by 4 bases, leaving 9 bases between them. The CDR3 is CASSFKGTYGYTF. In DNA, the CDR3 is TGTGCCAGCAGTTTTAAGGGGACCTATGGCTACACCTTC.

This clonotype has ten or more counts. V and J are TRBV5-5 and TRBJ2-7, with 10 bases aligning to TRBD1. CDR3 length: 15 amino acids. The germline V gene encodes CDR1 SGHKS and CDR2 YYEKEE (reference sequence). V trimming: 2 bases; J trimming: 4 bases; junction bases outside the gene matches: 6. CDR3 DNA: TGTGCCAGCAGCTTAACCCGGACAGGGGGATACGAGCAGTACTTC. This translates into CASSLTRTGGYEQYF.

This chain connects TRBV19 to TRBJ2-3, with D maybe TRBD2 (6 bases). Trimming removed 6 bases from V and 6 bases from J, with 19 bases in between. Looked up from germline, CDR1 is LNHDA and CDR2 is SQIVND (reference sequence). The CDR3 has 15 amino acids. The CDR3 sequence: CASRYSGTTGDTQYF. The CDR3 region has the DNA TGTGCCAGTAGGTATAGCGGCACCACCGGGGATACGCAGTATTTT.

This chain joins TRBV6-1 and TRBJ1-6; unclear D gene. CDR1 MNHNS and CDR2 SASEGT come from the germline V gene. CDR3 length: 14 amino acids. V was cut by 6 bases and J by 8 bases, with 14 bases left in between. The CDR3 DNA sequence: TGTGCCAGCAGCCCTGGGTCTCACTATTCACCCCTCCACTTT. It yields the protein CASSPGSHYSPLHF.

At least ten counts were recorded for this clonotype. V usage is TRBV13 and J usage is TRBJ1-4; 9 nucleotides match TRBD1. The germline V gene encodes CDR1 PRHDT and CDR2 FYEKMQ (reference sequence). The CDR3 is made up of 15 amino acids. Trimming cost V 5 bases and J 5 bases; bases outside gene matches: 6. Written as DNA, the CDR3 is TGTGCCAGCAGCAAACGGACAGGGGAAAATGAAAAACTGTTTTTT. This codes for CASSKRTGENEKLFF.

In its sample, this clonotype was seen many times. The gene calls are TRBV11-2 and TRBJ2-5, with D possibly matching TRBD1 (6 bases). The CDR3 extends over 14 amino acids. Between the trimmed V and J ends, which lost 7 bases and 5 bases, there was a span of 17 bases. CDR1 and CDR2 from the germline V gene are SGHAT and FQNNGV. CDR3 amino acids: CASTRGNLPETQYF. Here the CDR3 DNA reads TGTGCCAGCACCAGGGGTAACCTCCCGGAGACCCAGTACTTC.

The CDR3 loop is CAWSPLPDRGAEAFF. CDR3 DNA sequence: TGTGCCTGGAGTCCTCTCCCCGACAGGGGTGCTGAAGCTTTCTTT. The chain is built from TRBV30 and TRBJ1-1; 8 bases are a match to TRBD1. Trimming at V came to 2 bases and at J to 6 bases, leaving 11 bases not matched to a gene. The CDR3 runs 15 residues. CDR1 and CDR2 (germline): GTSNPN, SVGIG (reference sequence).

This clonotype was picked up a small number of times. The chain combines TRBV3-1 with TRBJ1-2, with unresolved D. The V gene's germline CDR1 is LGHDT and CDR2 YNNKEL (reference sequence). Between the trimmed V and J ends, which lost 1 base and 8 bases, there was a span of 8 bases. This CDR3 region has 12 residues. The CDR3 region has the DNA TGTGCCAGCAGCCAAGCCGCTGGCGGCTACACCTTC. Translation: CASSQAAGGYTF.